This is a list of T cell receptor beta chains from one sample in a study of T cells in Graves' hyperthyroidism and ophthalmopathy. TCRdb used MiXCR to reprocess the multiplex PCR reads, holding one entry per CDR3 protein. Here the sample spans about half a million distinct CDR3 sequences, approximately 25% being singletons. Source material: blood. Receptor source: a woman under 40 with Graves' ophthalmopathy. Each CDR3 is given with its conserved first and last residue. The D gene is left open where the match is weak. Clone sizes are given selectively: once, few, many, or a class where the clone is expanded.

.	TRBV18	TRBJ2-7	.	CASSPAPQGLTTYEQYF	TGTGCCAGCTCACCAGCACCCCAAGGGTTGACGACCTACGAGCAGTACTTC
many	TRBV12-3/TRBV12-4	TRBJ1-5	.	CASSLKEVWSNQPQHF	TGTGCCAGCAGTTTAAAGGAGGTGTGGAGCAATCAGCCCCAGCATTTT
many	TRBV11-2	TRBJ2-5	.	CASSTDVSWGETQYF	TGTGCCAGCAGCACGGACGTCTCCTGGGGAGAGACCCAGTACTTC
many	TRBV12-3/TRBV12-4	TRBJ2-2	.	CASSRGDTGELFF	TGTGCCAGCAGTCGAGGGGACACCGGGGAGCTGTTTTTT
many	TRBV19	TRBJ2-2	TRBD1	CASSRQGLNTGELFF	TGTGCCAGTAGTAGACAGGGATTGAACACCGGGGAGCTGTTTTTT
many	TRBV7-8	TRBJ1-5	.	CASSLFNQPQHF	TGTGCCAGCAGCTTATTCAACCAGCCCCAGCATTTT
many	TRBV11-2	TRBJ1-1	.	CASSLDYGKNTEAFF	TGTGCCAGCAGCTTAGATTACGGCAAGAACACTGAAGCTTTCTTT
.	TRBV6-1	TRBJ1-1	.	CASSEFKNTEAFF	TGTGCCAGCAGTGAATTTAAAAACACTGAAGCTTTCTTT
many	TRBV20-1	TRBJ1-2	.	CSARGPAGGKINYGYTF	TGCAGTGCTAGAGGCCCAGCGGGGGGCAAGATCAACTATGGCTACACCTTC
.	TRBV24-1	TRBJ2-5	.	CATSDSTGPTQYF	TGTGCCACCAGTGATTCCACAGGGCCGACCCAGTACTTC
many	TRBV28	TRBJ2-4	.	CASNTEAKNIQYF	TGTGCCAGCAATACAGAAGCCAAAAACATTCAGTACTTC
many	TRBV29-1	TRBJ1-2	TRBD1	CSADGYRDSDYGYTF	TGCAGCGCGGACGGTTACCGGGACAGCGACTATGGCTACACCTTC
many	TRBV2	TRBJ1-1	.	CASRYSSAEAFF	TGTGCCAGCAGATACAGTTCTGCTGAAGCTTTCTTT
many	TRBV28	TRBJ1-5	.	CASSAGGGGQPQHF	TGTGCCAGCAGTGCAGGCGGGGGCGGCCAGCCCCAGCATTTT
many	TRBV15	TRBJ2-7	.	CATSRGLEKQYF	TGTGCCACCAGCAGGGGCTTAGAGAAACAGTACTTC
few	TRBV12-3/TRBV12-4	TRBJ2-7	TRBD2	CASSRLAGTYEQYF	TGTGCCAGCAGCCGACTAGCGGGTACCTACGAGCAGTACTTC
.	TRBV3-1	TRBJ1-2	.	CASSQAGNGYTF	TGTGCCAGCAGCCAAGCAGGAAATGGCTACACCTTC
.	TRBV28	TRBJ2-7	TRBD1	CASSSPRGTGFDEQYF	TGTGCCAGCTCGTCTCCCCGGGGGACAGGGTTTGACGAGCAGTACTTC
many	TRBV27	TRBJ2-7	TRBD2	CASSTIGGTYEQYF	TGTGCCAGCAGTACAATCGGGGGGACCTACGAGCAGTACTTC
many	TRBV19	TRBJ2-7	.	CASSGHGNYEQYF	TGTGCCAGTAGCGGACACGGAAACTACGAGCAGTACTTC
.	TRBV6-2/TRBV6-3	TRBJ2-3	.	CASSYSIISLASTDTQYF	TGTGCCAGCAGTTACTCGATCATCTCGCTAGCTAGCACAGATACGCAGTATTTT
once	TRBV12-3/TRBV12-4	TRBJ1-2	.	CASSPFSSYGYTF	TGTGCCAGCAGCCCGTTTAGCAGCTATGGCTACACCTTC
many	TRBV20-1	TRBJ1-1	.	CSARSGVGAEAFF	TGCAGTGCTAGATCCGGGGTAGGGGCTGAAGCTTTCTTT
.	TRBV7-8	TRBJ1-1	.	CASSLELFQMNTEAFF	TGTGCCAGCAGCTTAGAACTGTTCCAAATGAACACTGAAGCTTTCTTT
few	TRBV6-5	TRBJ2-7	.	CASSYSTRGSFEQYF	TGTGCCAGCAGTTACTCGACGAGGGGGTCGTTCGAGCAGTACTTC
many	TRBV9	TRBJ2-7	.	CASSVDGTASYEQYF	TGTGCCAGCAGCGTCGACGGGACCGCGTCCTACGAGCAGTACTTC
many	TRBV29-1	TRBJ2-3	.	CSVEAGPSTDTQYF	TGCAGCGTTGAGGCGGGGCCCTCCACAGATACGCAGTATTTT
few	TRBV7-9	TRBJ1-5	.	CASGQALNQPQHF	TGTGCCAGCGGCCAGGCACTCAATCAGCCCCAGCATTTT
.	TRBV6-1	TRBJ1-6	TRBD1	CASCGQDSPLHF	TGTGCCAGCTGTGGACAGGATTCACCCCTCCACTTT
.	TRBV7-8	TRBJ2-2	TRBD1	CASSLFGQGASNTGELFF	TGTGCCAGCAGCTTATTCGGACAGGGGGCTTCGAACACCGGGGAGCTGTTTTTT
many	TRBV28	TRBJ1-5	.	CASSKDWNQPQHF	TGTGCCAGCAGTAAGGACTGGAATCAGCCCCAGCATTTT
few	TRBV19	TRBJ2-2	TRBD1	CASSDRDRGIVGELFF	TGTGCCAGTAGCGACCGGGACAGGGGGATCGTCGGGGAGCTGTTTTTT
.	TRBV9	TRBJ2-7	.	CASSVEDGAYEQYF	TGTGCCAGCAGCGTAGAGGACGGGGCCTACGAGCAGTACTTC
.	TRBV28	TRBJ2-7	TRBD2	CASSPAGTSKYEQYF	TGTGCCAGCAGTCCGGCTGGGACTAGCAAATACGAGCAGTACTTC
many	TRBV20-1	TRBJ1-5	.	CSAPRLGMIQPQHF	TGCAGTGCCCCCCGGTTGGGGATGATTCAGCCCCAGCATTTT
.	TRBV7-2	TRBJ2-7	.	CASSPGTPVREQYF	TGTGCCAGCAGCCCGGGGACTCCGGTGAGGGAGCAGTACTTC
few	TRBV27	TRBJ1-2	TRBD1	CASKDRGGGLGGYTF	TGTGCCAGCAAGGACAGGGGGGGAGGCTTAGGTGGCTACACCTTC
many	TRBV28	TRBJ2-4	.	CASSFRGGAKNIQYF	TGTGCCAGCAGTTTCAGGGGCGGAGCCAAAAACATTCAGTACTTC
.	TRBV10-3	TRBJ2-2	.	CAIKQQGNTGELFF	TGTGCCATCAAGCAACAGGGGAACACCGGGGAGCTGTTTTTT
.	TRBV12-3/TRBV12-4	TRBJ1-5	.	CASSLPGVHQPQHF	TGTGCCAGCAGTTTACCCGGGGTGCATCAGCCCCAGCATTTT
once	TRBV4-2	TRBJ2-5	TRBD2	CVSSQGTAGESLETQYF	TGTGTCAGCAGCCAAGGAACTGCGGGGGAATCCTTAGAGACCCAGTACTTC
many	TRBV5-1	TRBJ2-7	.	CASSLWAGLNYEQYF	TGCGCCAGCAGCTTGTGGGCGGGCCTCAACTACGAGCAGTACTTC
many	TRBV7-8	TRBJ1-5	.	CASSFSGLDTAQHF	TGTGCCAGCAGCTTCTCCGGTCTGGACACCGCCCAGCATTTT
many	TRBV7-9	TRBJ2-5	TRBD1	CASSSRDRSETQYF	TGTGCCAGCAGCTCCCGGGACAGGTCGGAGACCCAGTACTTC
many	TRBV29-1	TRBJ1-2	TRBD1	CSVVEDRDDYGYTF	TGCAGCGTTGTGGAGGACAGGGACGACTATGGCTACACCTTC
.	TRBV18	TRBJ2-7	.	CASSPSAESLGQYF	TGTGCCAGCTCACCAAGTGCAGAATCTCTCGGGCAGTACTTC
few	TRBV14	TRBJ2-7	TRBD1	CASSPDRARSYEQYF	TGTGCCAGCAGCCCGGACAGGGCGAGATCCTACGAGCAGTACTTC
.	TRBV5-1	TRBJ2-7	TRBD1	CASSPVTGGNYEQYF	TGCGCCAGCAGCCCGGTGACAGGGGGCAACTACGAGCAGTACTTC
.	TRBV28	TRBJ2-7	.	CASSQLTRVYEQYF	TGTGCCAGCAGTCAACTAACCAGGGTTTACGAGCAGTACTTC
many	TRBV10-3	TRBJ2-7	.	CAISESSRDRVYF	TGTGCCATCAGTGAGTCGAGTCGGGACCGCGTCTACTTC